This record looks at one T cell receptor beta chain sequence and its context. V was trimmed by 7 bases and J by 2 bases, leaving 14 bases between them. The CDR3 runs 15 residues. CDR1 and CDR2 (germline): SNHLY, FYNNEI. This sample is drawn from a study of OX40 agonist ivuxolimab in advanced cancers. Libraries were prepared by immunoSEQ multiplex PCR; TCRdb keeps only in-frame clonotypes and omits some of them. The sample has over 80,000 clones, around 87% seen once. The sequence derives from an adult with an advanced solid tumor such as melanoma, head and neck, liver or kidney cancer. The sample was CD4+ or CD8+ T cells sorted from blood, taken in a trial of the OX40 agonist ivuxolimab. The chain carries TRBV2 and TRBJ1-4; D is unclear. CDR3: CASTEAGITNEKLFF. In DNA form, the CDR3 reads TGTGCCAGCACCGAAGCGGGGATTACTAATGAAAAACTGTTTTTT.